This TCR beta chain was sequenced for a study of tumor-infiltrating lymphocytes in localized non-small cell lung cancer. Study-level findings and limits: Tumors had more T cell infiltration than uninvolved lung, per TCRbeta sequencing and CD3 counts. Each assay used a separate piece of the same tissue.

Produced via immunoSEQ multiplex PCR; TCRdb's table is partial and in-frame only. The sample comprises more than 15,000 clones, over 55% of which are singletons, and around 6.3% rests with the top ten. A remark on this clone: Its antigen is undetermined.

Germline CDR1 is LNHDA and CDR2 is SQIVND (reference sequence). The V segment lost 5 bases and the J segment 6 bases; nucleotides outside the gene matches: 13. The CDR3 length is 16 residues. Sequences were obtained from lung tumor tissue. J is TRBJ2-7 and V is TRBV19; the match to TRBD1 covers 10 bases. The clonotype comes from a human donor with non-small cell lung cancer. The CDR3 bases are TGTGCCAGTAGTTCTTACCGGGACAGGGGTTCCCGCGAGCAGTACTTC. Translation: CASSSYRDRGSREQYF.